This is a list of T cell receptor beta chains from one sample in a study of radiotherapy plus CTLA-4 blockade in lung cancer. The repertoire was sequenced with immunoSEQ multiplex PCR; TCRdb's copy has only in-frame clones and lacks some. The data contain 85,000 to 90,000 clones, 60% to 80% of them singletons. The material sequenced was peripheral blood, taken from a patient treated with radiotherapy plus ipilimumab. These receptors all come from a human donor with non-small cell lung cancer that progressed on radiotherapy plus ipilimumab. CDR3s include the opening cysteine and the closing phenylalanine or tryptophan. The order of the fields is J gene, V gene, clone size, D gene, CDR3 DNA, CDR3 protein. The D gene is left open where the match is weak. Size is stated for part of the rows, as once, few or many counts, or as a class when the clone is expanded.

J: TRBJ1-1
V: TRBV20-1
size: .
D: .
DNA: TGCAGTGCTAGTGTTAACGGTGAAGCTTTCTTT
CDR3: CSASVNGEAFF

J: TRBJ2-5
V: TRBV28
size: .
D: .
DNA: TGTGCCAGCAGTTTCGGAGCCGACCAGCAGGGAGAGACCCAGTACTTC
CDR3: CASSFGADQQGETQYF

J: TRBJ1-5
V: TRBV6-6
size: .
D: TRBD1
DNA: TGTGCCAGCAGTGCCGGGGACAGGGAGGTAGAGCCCCAGCATTTT
CDR3: CASSAGDREVEPQHF

J: TRBJ1-4
V: TRBV27
size: few
D: TRBD1
DNA: TGTGCCAGCAGCCTGGTTCAGGGACAGGGTGAAAAACTGTTTTTT
CDR3: CASSLVQGQGEKLFF

J: TRBJ1-1
V: TRBV5-1
size: .
D: .
DNA: TGCGCCAGCAGCTTGGATGGGACGGCTAACACTGAAGCTTTCTTT
CDR3: CASSLDGTANTEAFF

J: TRBJ1-6
V: TRBV28
size: .
D: .
DNA: TGTGCCAGCAGTTTATCGCCGGATAGCTCCTATAATTCACCCCTCCACTTT
CDR3: CASSLSPDSSYNSPLHF

J: TRBJ1-2
V: TRBV7-9
size: .
D: .
DNA: TGTGCCAGCACCCGGACGGGCAATGGCTACACCTTC
CDR3: CASTRTGNGYTF

J: TRBJ2-6
V: TRBV19
size: .
D: .
DNA: TGTGCCAGTAGTCTGGGACTCTCTGGGGCCAACGTCCTGACTTTC
CDR3: CASSLGLSGANVLTF

J: TRBJ1-2
V: TRBV5-4
size: .
D: TRBD1
DNA: TGTGCCAGCAGCTTCGAACGGACAGGCGATTATGGCTACACCTTC
CDR3: CASSFERTGDYGYTF

J: TRBJ2-7
V: TRBV2
size: once
D: TRBD2
DNA: TGTGCCAGCACCGAAGGGCTAGCGGGAGCCCCCGAGCAGTACTTC
CDR3: CASTEGLAGAPEQYF

J: TRBJ1-1
V: TRBV10-1
size: .
D: .
DNA: TGCGCCAGCAGTGAGTCGGCAGGGAGAGATGCTTTCTTT
CDR3: CASSESAGRDAFF

J: TRBJ2-7
V: TRBV11-2
size: .
D: .
DNA: TGTGCCAGCAGCTTAGGGGGGGGCGTGAGGTACGAGCAGTACTTC
CDR3: CASSLGGGVRYEQYF

J: TRBJ2-7
V: TRBV2
size: .
D: TRBD1
DNA: TGTGCCAGCAGTTCCGCGGACAGGGGGCCTTACGAGCAGTACTTC
CDR3: CASSSADRGPYEQYF

J: TRBJ2-7
V: TRBV27
size: .
D: .
DNA: TGTGCCAGCAGTTTAGCACACCGGGGGGCCGAGCAGTACTTC
CDR3: CASSLAHRGAEQYF

J: TRBJ1-6
V: TRBV4-3
size: .
D: TRBD1
DNA: TGCGCCAGCAGCCATAGCTACAGGGGAAGTAATTCACCCCTCCACTTT
CDR3: CASSHSYRGSNSPLHF

J: TRBJ1-5
V: TRBV7-7
size: .
D: .
DNA: TGTGCCAGCAGCCAGGGTGTAAATCAGCCCCAGCATTTT
CDR3: CASSQGVNQPQHF

J: TRBJ1-2
V: TRBV2
size: .
D: .
DNA: TGTGCCAGCAGCCTAAGACAGATTTCTAACTATGGCTACACCTTC
CDR3: CASSLRQISNYGYTF

J: TRBJ2-5
V: TRBV7-8
size: once
D: .
DNA: TGTGCCAGCAGCTTAGCGCGACTAGAAGGGACCCAGTACTTC
CDR3: CASSLARLEGTQYF

J: TRBJ2-7
V: TRBV6-1
size: .
D: TRBD2
DNA: TGTGCCAGCAGTGAACGGAGCGGGAGGGAGGGGTACGAGCAGTACTTC
CDR3: CASSERSGREGYEQYF

J: TRBJ2-1
V: TRBV4-1
size: few
D: TRBD2
DNA: TGCGCCAGCAGCCAACTCCTAGCGGCCTACAATGAGCAGTTCTTC
CDR3: CASSQLLAAYNEQFF

J: TRBJ2-5
V: TRBV28
size: .
D: TRBD1
DNA: TGTGCCAGCAGGCAGGGGGTTCTGACCCAGTACTTC
CDR3: CASRQGVLTQYF

J: TRBJ1-6
V: TRBV11-2
size: few
D: .
DNA: TGTGCCAGCAGCTTAGATAGGGATGCCCCCAATTCACCCCTCCACTTT
CDR3: CASSLDRDAPNSPLHF

J: TRBJ2-7
V: TRBV6-5
size: .
D: .
DNA: TGTGCCAGCAGTGCGCTGGGGGGAGACTACGAGCAGTACTTC
CDR3: CASSALGGDYEQYF

J: TRBJ2-1
V: TRBV6-1
size: .
D: .
DNA: TGTGCCAGCAGTGACCTCCAGGGGGGTGAGCAGTTCTTC
CDR3: CASSDLQGGEQFF

J: TRBJ2-7
V: TRBV29-1
size: .
D: .
DNA: TGCAGCGTTGAAGATACATACGAGCAGTACTTC
CDR3: CSVEDTYEQYF

J: TRBJ1-2
V: TRBV2
size: .
D: TRBD1
DNA: TGTGCCAGCGTAGGGGGCCTCACTTATGGCTACACCTTC
CDR3: CASVGGLTYGYTF